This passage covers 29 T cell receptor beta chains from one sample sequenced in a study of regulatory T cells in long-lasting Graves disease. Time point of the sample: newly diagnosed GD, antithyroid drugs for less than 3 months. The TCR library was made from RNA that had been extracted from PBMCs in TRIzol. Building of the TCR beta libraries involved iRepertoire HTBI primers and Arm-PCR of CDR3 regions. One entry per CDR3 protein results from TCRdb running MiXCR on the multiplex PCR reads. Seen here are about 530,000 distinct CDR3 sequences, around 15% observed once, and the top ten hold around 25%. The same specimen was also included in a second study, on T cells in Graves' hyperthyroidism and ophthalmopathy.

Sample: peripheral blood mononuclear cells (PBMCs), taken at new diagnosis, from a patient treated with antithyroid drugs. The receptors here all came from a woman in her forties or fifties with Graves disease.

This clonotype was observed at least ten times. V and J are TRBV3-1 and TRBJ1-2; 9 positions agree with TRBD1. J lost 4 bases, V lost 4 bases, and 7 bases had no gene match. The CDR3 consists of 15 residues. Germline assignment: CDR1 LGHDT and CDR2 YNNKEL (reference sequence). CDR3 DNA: TGTGCCAGCAGCCCCCAGACAGGGGGAGGCTATGGCTACACCTTC. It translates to CASSPQTGGGYGYTF.

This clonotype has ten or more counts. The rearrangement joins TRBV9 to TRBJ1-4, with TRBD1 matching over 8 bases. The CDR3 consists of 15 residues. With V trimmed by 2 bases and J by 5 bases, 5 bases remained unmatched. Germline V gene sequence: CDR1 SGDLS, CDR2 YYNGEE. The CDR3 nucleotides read TGTGCCAGCAGCGTTTCGGACAGGGAGAATGAAAAACTGTTTTTT. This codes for CASSVSDRENEKLFF.

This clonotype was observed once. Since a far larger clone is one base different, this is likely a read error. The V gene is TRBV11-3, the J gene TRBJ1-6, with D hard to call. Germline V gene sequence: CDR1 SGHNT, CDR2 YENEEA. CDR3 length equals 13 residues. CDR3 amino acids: CAGSLTWYSPLHF. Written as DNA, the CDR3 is TGTGCCGGCAGCCTAACATGGTATTCACCCCTCCACTTT.

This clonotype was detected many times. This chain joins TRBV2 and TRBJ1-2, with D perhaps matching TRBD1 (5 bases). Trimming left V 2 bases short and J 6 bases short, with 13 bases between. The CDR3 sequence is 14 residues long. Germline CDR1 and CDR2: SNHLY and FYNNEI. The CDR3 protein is CASSESGTANGYTF. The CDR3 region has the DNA TGTGCCAGCAGTGAATCCGGGACGGCTAATGGCTACACCTTC.

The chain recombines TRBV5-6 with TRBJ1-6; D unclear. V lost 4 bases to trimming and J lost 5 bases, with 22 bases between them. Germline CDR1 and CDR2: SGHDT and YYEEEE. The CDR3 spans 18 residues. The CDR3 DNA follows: TGTGCCAGCAGCCGGATCGTCGGCGGCTTACTAAATAATTCACCCCTCCACTTT. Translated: CASSRIVGGLLNNSPLHF.

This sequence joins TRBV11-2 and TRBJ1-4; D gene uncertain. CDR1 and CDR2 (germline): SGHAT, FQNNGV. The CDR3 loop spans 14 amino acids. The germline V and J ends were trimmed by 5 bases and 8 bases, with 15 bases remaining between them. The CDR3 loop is CASSRTAQKEKLFF. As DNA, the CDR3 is TGTGCCAGCAGCCGAACAGCCCAGAAGGAAAAACTGTTTTTT.

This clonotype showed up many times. The CDR3 DNA is TGTGCCAGCAGCCGAAGGGGGGGGTGGGGGCGTGCTGAAGCTTTCTTT. Its translation: CASSRRGGWGRAEAFF. The rearrangement joins TRBV28 to TRBJ1-1, with D perhaps TRBD1 (6 bases). V shed 6 bases and J shed 6 bases, with 23 bases lying between them. The CDR3 consists of 16 residues. From germline, CDR1 is MDHEN and CDR2 SYDVKM. The whole variable domain, remainder taken from reference TRBV28 and TRBJ1-1, is DVKVTQSSRYLVKRTGEKVFLECVQDMDHENMFWYRQDPGLGLRLIYFSYDVKMKEKGDIPEGYSVSREKKERFSLILESASTNQTSMYLCASSRRGGWGRAEAFFGQGTRLTVV.

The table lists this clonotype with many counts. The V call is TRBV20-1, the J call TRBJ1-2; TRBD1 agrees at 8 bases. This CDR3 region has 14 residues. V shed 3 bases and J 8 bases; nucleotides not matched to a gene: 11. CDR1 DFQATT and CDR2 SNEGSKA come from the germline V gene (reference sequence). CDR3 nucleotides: TGCAGTGCTAGCAGGGGGACAGGAGGATTGGGCTACACCTTC. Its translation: CSASRGTGGLGYTF.

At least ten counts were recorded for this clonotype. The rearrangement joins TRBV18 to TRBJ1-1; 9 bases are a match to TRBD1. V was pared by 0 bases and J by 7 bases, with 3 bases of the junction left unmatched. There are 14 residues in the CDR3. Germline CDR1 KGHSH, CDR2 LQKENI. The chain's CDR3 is CASSPPGQGFEAFF. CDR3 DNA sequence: TGTGCCAGCTCACCACCGGGACAGGGTTTTGAAGCTTTCTTT. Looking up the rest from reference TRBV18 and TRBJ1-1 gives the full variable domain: NAGVMQNPRHLVRRRGQEARLRCSPMKGHSHVYWYRQLPEEGLKFMVYLQKENIIDESGMPKERFSAEFPKEGPSILRIQQVVRGDSAAYFCASSPPGQGFEAFFGQGTRLTVV.

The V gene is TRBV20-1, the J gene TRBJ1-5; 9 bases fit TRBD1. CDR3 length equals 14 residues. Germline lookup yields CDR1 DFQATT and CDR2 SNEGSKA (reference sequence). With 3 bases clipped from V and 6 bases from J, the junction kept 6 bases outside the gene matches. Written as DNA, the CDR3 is TGCAGTGCTAGGCCTACAGGGGGCTCTCAGCCCCAGCATTTT. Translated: CSARPTGGSQPQHF.

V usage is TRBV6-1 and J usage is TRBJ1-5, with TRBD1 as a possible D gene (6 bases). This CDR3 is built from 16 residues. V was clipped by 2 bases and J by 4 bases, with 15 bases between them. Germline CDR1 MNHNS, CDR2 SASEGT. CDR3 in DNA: TGTGCCAGCAGTGAATGGGTCAGGGGAGGAAATCAGCCCCAGCATTTT. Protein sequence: CASSEWVRGGNQPQHF.

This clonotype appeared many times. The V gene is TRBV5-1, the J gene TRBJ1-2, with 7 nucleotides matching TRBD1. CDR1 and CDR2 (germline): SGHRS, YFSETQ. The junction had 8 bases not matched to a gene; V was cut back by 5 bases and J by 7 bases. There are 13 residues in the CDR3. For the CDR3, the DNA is TGCGCCAGCAGTACACAGGGGTCAACTGGCTACACCTTC. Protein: CASSTQGSTGYTF.

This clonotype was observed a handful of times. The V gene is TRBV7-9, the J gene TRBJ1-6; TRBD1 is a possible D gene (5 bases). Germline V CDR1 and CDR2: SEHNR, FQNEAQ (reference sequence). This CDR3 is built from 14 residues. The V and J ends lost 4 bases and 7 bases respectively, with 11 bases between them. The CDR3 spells CASSWDVENSPLHF. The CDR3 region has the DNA TGTGCCAGCAGCTGGGACGTAGAAAATTCACCCCTCCACTTT.

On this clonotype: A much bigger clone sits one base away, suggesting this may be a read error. The CDR3 DNA reads as TGTGCCAGCAGAAAAACTAAGGGGATCGCAGATAGGCAGTATTTT. Protein sequence: CASRKTKGIADRQYF. The V gene is TRBV7-6, the J gene TRBJ2-3, with TRBD1 as a possible D gene (5 bases). This CDR3 region has 15 residues. Germline CDR1 reads SGHVS; CDR2 reads FNYEAQ. Filled out from reference TRBV7-6 and TRBJ2-3, the complete variable domain reads GAGVSQSPRYKVTKRGQDVALRCDPISGHVSLYWYRQALGQGPEFLTYFNYEAQQDKSGLPNDRFSAERPEGSISTLTIQRTEQRDSAMYRCASRKTKGIADRQYFGPGTRLTVL.

DNA of the CDR3: TGTGCCAGCAGCTTGGTTCGGCAGAACTATGGCTACACCTTC. It encodes CASSLVRQNYGYTF. This sequence joins TRBV5-6 and TRBJ1-2; no reliable D call. The V end lost 0 bases, the J end lost 2 bases, and 8 bases lay between the germline ends. Germline CDR1 and CDR2: SGHDT and YYEEEE. This CDR3 is 14 amino acids long.

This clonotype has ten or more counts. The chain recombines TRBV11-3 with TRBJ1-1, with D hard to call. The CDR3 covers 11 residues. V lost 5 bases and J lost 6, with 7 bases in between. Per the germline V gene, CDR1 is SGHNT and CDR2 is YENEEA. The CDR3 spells CASSLAAEAFF. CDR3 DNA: TGTGCCAGCAGCCTGGCCGCTGAAGCTTTCTTT.

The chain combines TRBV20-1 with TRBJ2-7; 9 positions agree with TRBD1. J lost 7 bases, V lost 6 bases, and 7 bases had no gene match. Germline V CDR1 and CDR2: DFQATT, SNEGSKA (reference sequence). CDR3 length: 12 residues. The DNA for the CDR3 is TGCAGTGCGACAGGGGGAACGGGTGAGCAGTACTTC. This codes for CSATGGTGEQYF.

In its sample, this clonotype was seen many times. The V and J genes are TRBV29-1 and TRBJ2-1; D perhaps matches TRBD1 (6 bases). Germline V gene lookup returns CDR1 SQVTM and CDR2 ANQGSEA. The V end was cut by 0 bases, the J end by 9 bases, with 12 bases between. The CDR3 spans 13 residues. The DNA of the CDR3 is TGCAGCGTTGAAGAAGGGGGACCTCTTGAGCAGTTCTTC. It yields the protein CSVEEGGPLEQFF.

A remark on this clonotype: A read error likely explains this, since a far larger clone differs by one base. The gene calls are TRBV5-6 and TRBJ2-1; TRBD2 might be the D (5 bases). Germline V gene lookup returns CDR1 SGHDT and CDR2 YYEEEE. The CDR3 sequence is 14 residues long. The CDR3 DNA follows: TGTGCCGGCAGCGACCGGGACTCCTACAATGAGCAGTTCTTC. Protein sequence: CAGSDRDSYNEQFF.

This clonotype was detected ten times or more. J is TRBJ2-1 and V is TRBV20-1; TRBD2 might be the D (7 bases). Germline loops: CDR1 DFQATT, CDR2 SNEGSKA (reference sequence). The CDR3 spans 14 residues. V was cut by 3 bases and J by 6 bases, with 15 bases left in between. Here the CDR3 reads CSASRSGGPNEQFF. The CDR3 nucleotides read TGCAGTGCTAGCCGGTCGGGGGGCCCCAATGAGCAGTTCTTC.

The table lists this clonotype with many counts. In DNA form, the CDR3 reads TGTGCCAGCACCTCCGGGGGGGCCCATTCTTACGAGCAGTACTTC. Protein: CASTSGGAHSYEQYF. This chain connects TRBV7-2 to TRBJ2-7, with TRBD2 identical over 8 bases. The germline CDR1 and CDR2 sequences are SGHTA and FQGNSA. V lost 7 bases to trimming and J lost 4 bases; unmatched junction nucleotides: 12. This CDR3 spans 15 amino acids.

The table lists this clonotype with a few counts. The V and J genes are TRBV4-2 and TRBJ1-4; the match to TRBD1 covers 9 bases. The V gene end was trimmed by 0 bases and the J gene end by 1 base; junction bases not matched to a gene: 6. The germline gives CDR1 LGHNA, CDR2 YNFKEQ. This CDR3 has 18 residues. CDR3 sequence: CASSQDVNRGLTNEKLFF. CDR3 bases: TGTGCCAGCAGCCAAGACGTCAACAGGGGGCTAACTAATGAAAAACTGTTTTTT.

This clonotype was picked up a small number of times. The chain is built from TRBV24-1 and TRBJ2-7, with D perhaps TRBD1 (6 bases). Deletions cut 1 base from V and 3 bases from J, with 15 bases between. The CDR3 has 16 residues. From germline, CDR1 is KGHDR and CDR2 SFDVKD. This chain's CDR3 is CATSDFLDRNYYEQYF. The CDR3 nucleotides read TGTGCCACCAGTGATTTCCTGGACAGAAATTACTACGAGCAGTACTTC.

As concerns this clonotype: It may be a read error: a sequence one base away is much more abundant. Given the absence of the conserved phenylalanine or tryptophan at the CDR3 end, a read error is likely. Here the CDR3 reads CATSSEHQMNTEAFS. The CDR3 bases are TGTGCCACCAGCTCGGAACATCAAATGAACACTGAAGCTTTCTCT. The rearrangement links TRBV15 to TRBJ1-1; D is undetermined. This CDR3 has 15 amino acids. Trimming cost V 5 bases and J 0 bases, with 13 bases left between them. Germline assignment: CDR1 LNHNV and CDR2 YYDKDF (reference sequence).

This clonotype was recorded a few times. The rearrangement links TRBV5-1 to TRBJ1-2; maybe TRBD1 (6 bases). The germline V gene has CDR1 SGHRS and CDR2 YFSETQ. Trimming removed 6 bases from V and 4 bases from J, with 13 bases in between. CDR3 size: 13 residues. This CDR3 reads CASTLGGGYGYTF. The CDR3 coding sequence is TGCGCCAGCACCCTCGGAGGGGGCTATGGCTACACCTTC.

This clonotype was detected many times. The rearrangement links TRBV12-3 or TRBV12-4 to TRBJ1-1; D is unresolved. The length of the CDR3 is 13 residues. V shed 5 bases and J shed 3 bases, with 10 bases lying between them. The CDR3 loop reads CASSKTVDTEAFF. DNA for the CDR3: TGTGCCAGCAGTAAAACAGTGGACACTGAAGCTTTCTTT.

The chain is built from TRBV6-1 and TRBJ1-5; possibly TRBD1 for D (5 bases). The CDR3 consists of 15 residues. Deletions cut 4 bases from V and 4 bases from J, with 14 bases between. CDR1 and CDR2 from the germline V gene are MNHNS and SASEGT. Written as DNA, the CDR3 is TGTGCCAGCAGTGTGGGCCTCGGGGGAAATCAGCCCCAGCATTTT. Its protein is CASSVGLGGNQPQHF.

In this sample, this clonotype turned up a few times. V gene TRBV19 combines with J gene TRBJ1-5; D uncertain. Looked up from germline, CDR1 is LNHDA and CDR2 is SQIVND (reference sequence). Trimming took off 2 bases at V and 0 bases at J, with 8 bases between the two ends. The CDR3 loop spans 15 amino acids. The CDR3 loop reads CASSITEYSNQPQHF. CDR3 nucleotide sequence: TGTGCCAGTAGTATAACAGAGTATAGCAATCAGCCCCAGCATTTT.

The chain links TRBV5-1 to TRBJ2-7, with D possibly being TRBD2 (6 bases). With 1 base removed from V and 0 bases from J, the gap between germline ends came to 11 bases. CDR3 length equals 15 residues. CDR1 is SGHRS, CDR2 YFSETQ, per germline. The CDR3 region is CASSLLDGSSYEQYF. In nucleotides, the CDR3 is TGCGCCAGCAGCTTGCTGGACGGGAGCTCCTACGAGCAGTACTTC.